Each of the 18 T cell receptor beta chains below was sequenced from the same sample in a study of identical twins. TCRdb reprocessed the 5' RACE reads via MiXCR and lists one record per CDR3 protein. Of roughly 240,000 distinct CDR3 sequences listed, 5.5% to 7% are singletons. This sample also appeared in a second study, on yellow fever vaccine responses in identical twins.

The specimen sequenced was memory (CD45RO+) T cells sorted from blood. The receptors stem from a woman under 30 in good health.

This clonotype was seen a handful of times. The chain is built from TRBV9 and TRBJ2-1, with 11 nucleotides matching TRBD2. V trimming: 0 bases; J trimming: 6 bases; junction bases outside the gene matches: 8. The CDR3 runs to 17 residues. Germline V gene data show CDR1 as SGDLS and CDR2 as YYNGEE. CDR3 bases: TGTGCCAGCAGCGTAGGGCTAGCGGGAGGATTCGGCAATGAGCAGTTCTTC. Protein product: CASSVGLAGGFGNEQFF.

In this sample, this clonotype turned up many times. The rearrangement joins TRBV20-1 to TRBJ2-7; D call uncertain. From germline, CDR1 is DFQATT and CDR2 SNEGSKA (reference sequence). V was trimmed by 3 bases and J by 5 bases, leaving 8 bases between them. This CDR3 has 11 residues. CDR3 in amino acids: CSARKGNEQYV. The CDR3, as DNA: TGCAGTGCTAGGAAAGGGAACGAGCAGTACGTC.

The sample holds a few counts of this clonotype. The chain links TRBV6-4 to TRBJ2-1, with D perhaps TRBD2 (5 bases). CDR3 size: 14 residues. The V gene lost 6 bases and the J gene lost 9 bases, with 18 bases spanning the gap. Germline values: CDR1 MRHNA, CDR2 SNTAGT. The CDR3 spells CASSDFSDAGEQFF. The CDR3 DNA is TGTGCCAGCAGCGATTTTTCGGACGCGGGTGAGCAGTTCTTC.

In its sample, this clonotype was seen a few times. The chain joins TRBV25-1 to TRBJ2-2; D may be TRBD1 (6 bases). Germline V gene data show CDR1 as MGHDK and CDR2 as SYGVNS. There are 16 residues in the CDR3. V shed 5 bases and J shed 4 bases, with 17 bases lying between them. CDR3 loop: CASSSRGAGITGELFF. DNA of the CDR3: TGTGCCAGCAGTAGCAGGGGAGCCGGAATCACCGGGGAGCTGTTTTTT.

The V gene is TRBV14, the J gene TRBJ2-5; the D is unclear. The ends were cut back, 3 bases at V and 3 bases at J, with 11 bases in the middle. This CDR3 comprises 14 residues. The V gene's germline CDR1 is SGHDN and CDR2 FVKESK. As DNA, the CDR3 is TGTGCCAGCAGCCAGTACGGCACCGAAGAGACCCAGTACTTC. It translates to CASSQYGTEETQYF.

The chain links TRBV28 to TRBJ1-5, with D possibly matching TRBD1 (5 bases). Trimming removed 2 bases from V and 2 bases from J, with 10 bases in between. The CDR3 covers 15 residues. Germline CDR1 MDHEN, CDR2 SYDVKM. The CDR3 protein is CASSLGASGNQPQHF. DNA of the CDR3: TGTGCCAGCAGTTTAGGGGCGTCTGGCAATCAGCCCCAGCATTTT.

This sequence joins TRBV20-1 and TRBJ2-7; D unresolved. The CDR3 sequence is 14 residues long. Trimming took 1 base from V and 0 from J, leaving 10 bases between them. The germline CDR1 and CDR2 sequences are DFQATT and SNEGSKA (reference sequence). DNA for the CDR3: TGCAGTGCTAGAGCTCCTAGGCGCTCCTACGAGCAGTACGTC. This encodes CSARAPRRSYEQYV.

V usage is TRBV5-5 and J usage is TRBJ2-7; the match to TRBD1 covers 7 bases. The V gene's germline CDR1 is SGHKS and CDR2 YYEKEE (reference sequence). This CDR3 region has 15 residues. J was trimmed by 4 bases and V by 4 bases; bases with no gene match: 11. As DNA, the CDR3 is TGTGCCAGCAGCCCGGGACAGAATAAAATTTACGAGCAGTACGTC. It encodes CASSPGQNKIYEQYV.

The CDR3 DNA is TGTGCCAGCACTACTAGCGGGGGTTCCTACAATGAGCAGTTCTTC. It encodes CASTTSGGSYNEQFF. The rearrangement uses TRBV2 and TRBJ2-1, with 11 positions matching TRBD2. The germline V gene encodes CDR1 SNHLY and CDR2 FYNNEI. This CDR3 is built from 15 residues. The V and J ends lost 7 bases and 1 base, in that order; junction bases with no gene match: 3.

At least ten counts were recorded for this clonotype. V usage is TRBV12-3 or TRBV12-4 and J usage is TRBJ2-1; TRBD1 or TRBD2 may be the D gene (5 bases each). V lost 5 bases to trimming and J lost 3 bases, with 14 bases between them. The CDR3 sequence is 15 residues long. The CDR3 coding sequence is TGTGCCAGCAGTACACCCCGGGACGGCTACAATGAGCAGTTCTTC. Translated: CASSTPRDGYNEQFF.

This clonotype was seen many times. The chain employs TRBV4-1 and TRBJ1-2; unclear D gene. Germline V CDR1 and CDR2: MGHRA, YSYEKL. The CDR3 contains 14 residues. The germline V and J ends were trimmed by 1 base and 3 bases, with 9 bases remaining between them. The CDR3 nucleotides read TGCGCCAGCAGCCAAGTGGCAGGATACTATGGCTACACCTTC. Translation gives CASSQVAGYYGYTF.

This clonotype has ten or more counts. This chain uses TRBV20-1 with TRBJ2-1, with 15 bases matching TRBD2. The CDR3 is made up of 13 amino acids. After removal of 5 bases from V and 10 bases from J, the junction contained 3 bases not matched to a gene. Germline CDR1 is DFQATT and CDR2 is SNEGSKA (reference sequence). The CDR3 DNA sequence: TGCAGTGCTCACGGACTAGCGGGGGGGGAGCAGTTCTTC. It is translated as CSAHGLAGGEQFF.

This chain joins TRBV7-6 and TRBJ2-5, with 10 bases fitting TRBD2. Looked up from germline, CDR1 is SGHVS and CDR2 is FNYEAQ. Unmatched junction bases numbered 5, after V lost 5 bases and J lost 5 bases. The CDR3 consists of 14 residues. The CDR3 nucleotides read TGTGCCAGCAGCCCATCGGGACTAGCGGAGACCCAGTACTTC. Translating it yields CASSPSGLAETQYF.

This clonotype came up many times. The genes are TRBV5-1 and TRBJ1-1; tentatively, D is TRBD1 (5 bases). The CDR3 covers 13 residues. In germline, CDR1 is SGHRS, CDR2 YFSETQ. V lost 5 bases, J lost 3 bases, and 11 bases lay in between. The CDR3 DNA reads as TGCGCCAGCAGTCTGATGGGGGACACTGAAGCTTTCTTT. Translating gives CASSLMGDTEAFF.

This clonotype was picked up a small number of times. J is TRBJ2-3 and V is TRBV5-1, with D maybe TRBD1 (6 bases). Germline V gene sequence: CDR1 SGHRS, CDR2 YFSETQ. V was cut by 9 bases and J by 2 bases, with 13 bases left in between. The CDR3 length is 13 residues. For the CDR3, the DNA is TGCGCCACCCGGACAGAGAACACAGATACGCAGTATTTT. Its translation is CATRTENTDTQYF.

There are many counts of this clonotype. This chain connects TRBV12-3 or TRBV12-4 to TRBJ1-1, with D perhaps TRBD1 (6 bases). This CDR3 has 14 amino acids. The germline V and J ends were trimmed by 0 bases and 11 bases, with 16 bases remaining between them. The CDR3 region has the DNA TGTGCCAGCAGTTTAGCGCAACCGGGGGCAGGGGCTTTCTTT. It codes for CASSLAQPGAGAFF.

This rearrangement joins TRBV28 to TRBJ2-5; TRBD2 aligns across 7 bases. The CDR3 totals 17 residues. CDR1 is MDHEN, CDR2 SYDVKM, per germline. The junction had 11 bases not matched to a gene; V was cut back by 4 bases and J by 0 bases. CDR3 amino acids: CASSSPTSGGYQETQYF. The CDR3 nucleotides are TGTGCCAGCAGTTCCCCCACGTCGGGGGGATACCAAGAGACCCAGTACTTC.

The V gene is TRBV6-5, the J gene TRBJ2-4; TRBD1 is a possible D gene (6 bases). The CDR3 has 15 residues. Germline V gives CDR1 MNHEY, CDR2 SVGAGI. V dropped 0 bases and J dropped 6 bases, with 12 bases sitting between them. In DNA form, the CDR3 reads TGTGCCAGCAGTTACTCGGGGCAGGGGAGAAACATTCAGTACTTC. The encoded protein is CASSYSGQGRNIQYF.